A selection of T cell receptor beta chains follows, all from one sample in a study of blood T cells in healthy people across ages. TCRdb re-analysed the 5' RACE reads in MiXCR, keeping a single row per CDR3 protein. Here the sample spans approximately 780,000 distinct CDR3 sequences, roughly 25% being singletons. The same sample was also studied in work on T cells of mothers and their children.

The specimen was blood. These receptors were collected from a boy younger than 18 in good health. Both conserved end residues are part of each CDR3. A D gene is named only where the DNA matches it firmly. Rows give clone size only sometimes, using once, few, many, or a class for an expanded clone.

CDR3 protein: CASSIGARELTDTQYF
CDR3 DNA: TGTGCCAGTAGTATAGGGGCCCGGGAACTCACAGATACGCAGTATTTT
J gene: TRBJ2-3
D gene: -
clone size: few
V gene: TRBV19

CDR3 protein: CASKARELQETQYF
CDR3 DNA: TGTGCCAGCAAAGCTCGGGAGCTACAAGAGACCCAGTACTTC
J gene: TRBJ2-5
D gene: -
clone size: -
V gene: TRBV12-3/TRBV12-4

CDR3 protein: CASSGGGGGGAMETQYF
CDR3 DNA: TGTGCCAGCAGCGGAGGCGGGGGCGGGGGAGCAATGGAGACCCAGTACTTC
J gene: TRBJ2-5
D gene: -
clone size: few
V gene: TRBV5-4

CDR3 protein: CSAISGGSYEQYF
CDR3 DNA: TGCAGTGCTATCAGCGGGGGTTCGTACGAGCAGTACTTC
J gene: TRBJ2-7
D gene: TRBD2
clone size: -
V gene: TRBV20-1

CDR3 protein: CASSTRDRSEAFF
CDR3 DNA: TGTGCCAGCAGCACAAGAGACAGGTCTGAAGCTTTCTTT
J gene: TRBJ1-1
D gene: -
clone size: -
V gene: TRBV3-1

CDR3 protein: CASRPGQDNTGELFF
CDR3 DNA: TGTGCCAGCAGGCCCGGACAGGATAACACCGGGGAGCTGTTTTTT
J gene: TRBJ2-2
D gene: TRBD1
clone size: -
V gene: TRBV14

CDR3 protein: CASSLSPRGVGEKLFF
CDR3 DNA: TGTGCCAGCAGCTTATCCCCCAGGGGAGTAGGTGAAAAACTGTTTTTT
J gene: TRBJ1-4
D gene: -
clone size: -
V gene: TRBV7-2

CDR3 protein: CASSIGGHYGYTF
CDR3 DNA: TGCGCCAGCAGCATAGGGGGCCACTATGGCTACACCTTC
J gene: TRBJ1-2
D gene: TRBD1
clone size: -
V gene: TRBV5-1

CDR3 protein: CASSQAFRKGEQFF
CDR3 DNA: TGCGCCAGCAGCCAAGCTTTCCGAAAAGGTGAGCAGTTCTTC
J gene: TRBJ2-1
D gene: -
clone size: -
V gene: TRBV4-1

CDR3 protein: CASSEERGILAKNIQYF
CDR3 DNA: TGTGCCAGCAGTGAAGAAAGGGGGATCCTAGCCAAAAACATTCAGTACTTC
J gene: TRBJ2-4
D gene: -
clone size: once
V gene: TRBV6-1

CDR3 protein: CSVEYGSSEQFF
CDR3 DNA: TGCAGCGTTGAATATGGTAGCAGTGAGCAGTTCTTC
J gene: TRBJ2-1
D gene: -
clone size: -
V gene: TRBV29-1

CDR3 protein: CASSLGQDSGNTIYF
CDR3 DNA: TGTGCCAGCAGCTTAGGGCAGGACTCTGGAAACACCATATATTTT
J gene: TRBJ1-3
D gene: -
clone size: -
V gene: TRBV7-3

CDR3 protein: CASRGFKETQYF
CDR3 DNA: TGTGCCAGCAGAGGGTTCAAGGAGACGCAGTATTTT
J gene: TRBJ2-3
D gene: -
clone size: -
V gene: TRBV2

CDR3 protein: CASTPSRDRVHEQYF
CDR3 DNA: TGTGCCAGCACCCCATCTAGGGACAGGGTCCACGAGCAGTACTTC
J gene: TRBJ2-7
D gene: TRBD1
clone size: -
V gene: TRBV28

CDR3 protein: CASSRAPKEEEYF
CDR3 DNA: TGCGCCAGCAGCCGGGCTCCCAAGGAGGAGGAGTACTTC
J gene: TRBJ2-7
D gene: -
clone size: -
V gene: TRBV4-1

CDR3 protein: CATSGASRGRGETQYF
CDR3 DNA: TGTGCCACCAGTGGAGCTAGCAGGGGCCGAGGAGAGACCCAGTACTTC
J gene: TRBJ2-5
D gene: -
clone size: -
V gene: TRBV24-1

CDR3 protein: CASSLGRGNQPQHF
CDR3 DNA: TGTGCCAGCAGCTTAGGTAGGGGCAATCAGCCCCAGCATTTT
J gene: TRBJ1-5
D gene: -
clone size: many
V gene: TRBV7-9

CDR3 protein: CASSVAETYEQYF
CDR3 DNA: TGTGCCAGCAGTGTTGCAGAAACCTACGAGCAGTACTTC
J gene: TRBJ2-7
D gene: -
clone size: -
V gene: TRBV6-1

CDR3 protein: CASSSGDRGLGTQYF
CDR3 DNA: TGTGCCAGCAGTTCTGGGGACAGGGGCCTGGGGACCCAGTACTTC
J gene: TRBJ2-5
D gene: TRBD1
clone size: -
V gene: TRBV6-6

CDR3 protein: CASSLRLAGLGETQYF
CDR3 DNA: TGTGCCAGCAGTTTAAGGCTTGCAGGGCTAGGAGAGACCCAGTACTTC
J gene: TRBJ2-5
D gene: -
clone size: few
V gene: TRBV12-3/TRBV12-4

CDR3 protein: CSTIGLAGQETQYF
CDR3 DNA: TGCAGCACTATAGGACTAGCGGGGCAAGAGACCCAGTACTTC
J gene: TRBJ2-5
D gene: TRBD2
clone size: -
V gene: TRBV20-1

CDR3 protein: CASRPKPDASYEQYF
CDR3 DNA: TGTGCCAGCAGACCCAAACCCGACGCCTCCTACGAGCAGTACTTC
J gene: TRBJ2-7
D gene: -
clone size: -
V gene: TRBV7-8

CDR3 protein: CATSIPADGANVLTF
CDR3 DNA: TGTGCCACCAGCATCCCGGCAGACGGGGCCAACGTCCTGACTTTC
J gene: TRBJ2-6
D gene: -
clone size: -
V gene: TRBV15

CDR3 protein: CASTRLGDTSYEQYF
CDR3 DNA: TGTGCCAGCACTCGCCTGGGGGACACATCCTACGAGCAGTACTTC
J gene: TRBJ2-7
D gene: -
clone size: -
V gene: TRBV28

CDR3 protein: CASSPRGASIRSNYGYTF
CDR3 DNA: TGTGCCAGCAGCCCTCGAGGGGCCTCGATACGTTCTAACTATGGCTACACCTTC
J gene: TRBJ1-2
D gene: -
clone size: few
V gene: TRBV7-2

CDR3 protein: CASSLTVPGRRMNTEAFF
CDR3 DNA: TGTGCCAGCAGTTTAACTGTCCCGGGACGGCGTATGAACACTGAAGCTTTCTTT
J gene: TRBJ1-1
D gene: -
clone size: few
V gene: TRBV28

CDR3 protein: CASSHLAGTNEKLFF
CDR3 DNA: TGCGCCAGCAGCCATTTAGCCGGGACTAATGAAAAACTGTTTTTT
J gene: TRBJ1-4
D gene: -
clone size: -
V gene: TRBV4-1

CDR3 protein: CASSSSRGLSPLHF
CDR3 DNA: TGTGCCAGCAGTTCCAGTAGGGGGCTTTCACCCCTCCACTTT
J gene: TRBJ1-6
D gene: TRBD1
clone size: -
V gene: TRBV5-6

CDR3 protein: CASSPTRGGAYNEQFF
CDR3 DNA: TGTGCCAGCAGTCCGACTAGGGGGGGGGCGTACAATGAGCAGTTCTTC
J gene: TRBJ2-1
D gene: -
clone size: few
V gene: TRBV7-2

CDR3 protein: CASSLSATGRATNEKLFF
CDR3 DNA: TGTGCCAGCAGCCTATCAGCCACGGGGCGCGCAACTAATGAAAAACTGTTTTTT
J gene: TRBJ1-4
D gene: -
clone size: few
V gene: TRBV14

CDR3 protein: CASSQAQGARTEAFF
CDR3 DNA: TGCGCCAGCAGCCAAGCACAGGGGGCGAGGACTGAAGCTTTCTTT
J gene: TRBJ1-1
D gene: TRBD1
clone size: few
V gene: TRBV4-1

CDR3 protein: CASSVAGTSGYEQYF
CDR3 DNA: TGTGCCAGCAGCGTAGCCGGGACTAGCGGTTACGAGCAGTACTTC
J gene: TRBJ2-7
D gene: TRBD2
clone size: -
V gene: TRBV9

CDR3 protein: CASAPLQGARSGANVLTF
CDR3 DNA: TGCGCCAGCGCGCCGCTACAGGGGGCGCGTAGTGGGGCCAACGTCCTGACTTTC
J gene: TRBJ2-6
D gene: TRBD1
clone size: few
V gene: TRBV5-1

CDR3 protein: CASSPIGPTGNYGYTF
CDR3 DNA: TGTGCCAGCAGCCCGATCGGGCCCACAGGGAACTATGGCTACACCTTC
J gene: TRBJ1-2
D gene: -
clone size: few
V gene: TRBV7-6

CDR3 protein: CASSEYAGGQPQHF
CDR3 DNA: TGTGCCAGCAGTGAATATGCAGGGGGTCAGCCCCAGCATTTT
J gene: TRBJ1-5
D gene: TRBD1
clone size: few
V gene: TRBV6-1

CDR3 protein: CASSSTFRTLGQYF
CDR3 DNA: TGTGCCAGCAGCTCCACTTTTCGGACTCTTGGGCAGTACTTC
J gene: TRBJ2-7
D gene: -
clone size: few
V gene: TRBV7-2

CDR3 protein: CSALSEPDEKLFF
CDR3 DNA: TGCAGTGCTCTGTCTGAGCCGGATGAAAAACTGTTTTTT
J gene: TRBJ1-4
D gene: -
clone size: -
V gene: TRBV20-1

CDR3 protein: CASSQALADTYEQYF
CDR3 DNA: TGTGCCAGCAGCCAAGCCCTAGCGGACACCTACGAGCAGTACTTC
J gene: TRBJ2-7
D gene: TRBD2
clone size: few
V gene: TRBV4-2

CDR3 protein: CASSFVGGVAFF
CDR3 DNA: TGTGCCAGCAGCTTCGTAGGTGGGGTGGCTTTCTTT
J gene: TRBJ1-1
D gene: -
clone size: few
V gene: TRBV7-9

CDR3 protein: CASTLGLYQETQYF
CDR3 DNA: TGCGCCAGCACCCTCGGGTTATACCAAGAGACCCAGTACTTC
J gene: TRBJ2-5
D gene: -
clone size: many
V gene: TRBV5-1

CDR3 protein: CASSFPAVGQGDEKLFF
CDR3 DNA: TGTGCCAGCAGCTTTCCGGCTGTCGGACAGGGGGATGAAAAACTGTTTTTT
J gene: TRBJ1-4
D gene: TRBD1
clone size: -
V gene: TRBV5-5

CDR3 protein: CASTLGPAGLETQYF
CDR3 DNA: TGTGCCAGCACTTTGGGACCAGCGGGTTTAGAGACCCAGTACTTC
J gene: TRBJ2-5
D gene: -
clone size: few
V gene: TRBV6-2/TRBV6-3